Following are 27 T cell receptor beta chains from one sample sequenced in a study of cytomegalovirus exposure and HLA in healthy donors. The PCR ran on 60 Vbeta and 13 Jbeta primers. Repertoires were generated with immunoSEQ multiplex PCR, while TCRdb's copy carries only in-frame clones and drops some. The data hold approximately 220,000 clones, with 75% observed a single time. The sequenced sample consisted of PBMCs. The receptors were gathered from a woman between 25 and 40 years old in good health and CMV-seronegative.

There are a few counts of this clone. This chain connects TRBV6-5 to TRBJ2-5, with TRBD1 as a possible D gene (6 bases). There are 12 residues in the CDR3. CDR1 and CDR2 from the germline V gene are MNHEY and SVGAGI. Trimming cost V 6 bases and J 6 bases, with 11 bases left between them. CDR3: CASSQGGKTQYF. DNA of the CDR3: TGTGCCAGCAGCCAAGGGGGAAAGACCCAGTACTTC.

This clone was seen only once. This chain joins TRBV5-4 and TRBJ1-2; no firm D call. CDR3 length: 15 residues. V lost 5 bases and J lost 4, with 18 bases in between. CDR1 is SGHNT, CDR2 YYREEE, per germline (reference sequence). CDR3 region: CASSSPYRETYGYTF. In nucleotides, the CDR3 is TGTGCCAGCAGTTCGCCCTACAGAGAAACCTATGGCTACACCTTC.

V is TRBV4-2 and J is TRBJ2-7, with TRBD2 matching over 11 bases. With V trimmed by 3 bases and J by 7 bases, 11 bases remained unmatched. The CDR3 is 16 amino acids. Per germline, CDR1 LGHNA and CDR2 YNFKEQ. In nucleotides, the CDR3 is TGTGCCAGCAGCCAGGGGGGGGCACTAGCGGGAGATGAGCAGTACTTC. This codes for CASSQGGALAGDEQYF.

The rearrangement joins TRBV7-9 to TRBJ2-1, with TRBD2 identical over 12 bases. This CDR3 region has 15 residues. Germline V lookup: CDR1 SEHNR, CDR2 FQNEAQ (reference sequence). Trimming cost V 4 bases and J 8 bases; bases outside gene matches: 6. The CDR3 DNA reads TGTGCCAGCAGCTCGGGACTAGCGGGCGCCGATGAGCAGTTCTTC. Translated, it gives CASSSGLAGADEQFF.

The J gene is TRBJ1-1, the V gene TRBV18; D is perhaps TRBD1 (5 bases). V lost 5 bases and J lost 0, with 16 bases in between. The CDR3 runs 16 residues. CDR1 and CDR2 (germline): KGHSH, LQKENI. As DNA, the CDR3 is TGTGCCAGCTCAGAACAGGAAGCACTAATGAACACTGAAGCTTTCTTT. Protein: CASSEQEALMNTEAFF.

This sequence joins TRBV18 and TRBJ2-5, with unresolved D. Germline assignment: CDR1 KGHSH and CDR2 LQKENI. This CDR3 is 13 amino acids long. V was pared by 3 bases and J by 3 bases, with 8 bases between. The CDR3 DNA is TGTGCCAGCTCACCGGGCCTCAAAGAGACCCAGTACTTC. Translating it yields CASSPGLKETQYF.

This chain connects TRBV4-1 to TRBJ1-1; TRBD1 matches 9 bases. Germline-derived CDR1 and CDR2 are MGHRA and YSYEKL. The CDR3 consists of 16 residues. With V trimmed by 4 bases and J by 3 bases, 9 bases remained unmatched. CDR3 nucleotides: TGCGCCAGCAGCCGCAAAGGCTGGGACAGGGACACTGAAGCTTTCTTT. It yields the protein CASSRKGWDRDTEAFF.

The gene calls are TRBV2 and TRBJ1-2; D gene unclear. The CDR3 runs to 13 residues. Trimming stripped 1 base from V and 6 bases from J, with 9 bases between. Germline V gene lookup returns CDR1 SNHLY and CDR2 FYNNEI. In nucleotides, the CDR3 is TGTGCCAGCAGTGAAGTGAAACATCATGGCTACACCTTC. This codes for CASSEVKHHGYTF.

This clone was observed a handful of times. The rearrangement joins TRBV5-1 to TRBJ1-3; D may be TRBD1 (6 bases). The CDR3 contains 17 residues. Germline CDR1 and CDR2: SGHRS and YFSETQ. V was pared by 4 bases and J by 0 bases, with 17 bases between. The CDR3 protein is CASSVGTPKSSGNTIYF. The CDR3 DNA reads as TGCGCCAGCAGCGTCGGGACACCCAAGAGCTCTGGAAACACCATATATTTT.

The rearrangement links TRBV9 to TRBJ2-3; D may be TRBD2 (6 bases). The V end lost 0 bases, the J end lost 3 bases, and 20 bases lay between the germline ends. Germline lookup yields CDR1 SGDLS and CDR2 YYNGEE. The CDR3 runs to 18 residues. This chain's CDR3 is CASSVVPQEGGETDTQYF. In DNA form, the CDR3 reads TGTGCCAGCAGCGTAGTTCCCCAGGAGGGCGGGGAAACAGATACGCAGTATTTT.

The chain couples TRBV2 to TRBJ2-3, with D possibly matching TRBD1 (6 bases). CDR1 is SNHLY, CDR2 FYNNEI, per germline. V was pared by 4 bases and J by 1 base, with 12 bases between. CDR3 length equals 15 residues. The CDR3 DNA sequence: TGTGCCAGCAGTGCAGGGACACCGGGCACAGATACGCAGTATTTT. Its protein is CASSAGTPGTDTQYF.

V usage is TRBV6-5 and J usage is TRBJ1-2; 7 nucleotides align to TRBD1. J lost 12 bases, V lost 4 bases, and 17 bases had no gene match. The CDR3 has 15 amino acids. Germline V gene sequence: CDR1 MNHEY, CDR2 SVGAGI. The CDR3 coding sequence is TGTGCCAGCAGTTTCACCAATGGACAGGACGATTGGGACACCTTC. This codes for CASSFTNGQDDWDTF.

CDR3 sequence (DNA): TGTGCCAGCAGCTTAGTGGGCGGGCTCACAGATACGCAGTATTTT. This sequence encodes CASSLVGGLTDTQYF. The rearrangement links TRBV7-2 to TRBJ2-3; a weak D match, TRBD2 (5 bases). The germline CDR1 and CDR2 sequences are SGHTA and FQGNSA. CDR3 length: 15 residues. The ends were cut back, 1 base at V and 2 bases at J, with 10 bases in the middle.

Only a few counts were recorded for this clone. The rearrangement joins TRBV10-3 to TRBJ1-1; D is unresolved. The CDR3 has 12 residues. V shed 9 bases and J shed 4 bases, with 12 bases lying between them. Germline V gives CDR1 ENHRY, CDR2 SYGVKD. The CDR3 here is CAIRDEGTEAFF. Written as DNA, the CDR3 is TGTGCCATTAGAGACGAGGGCACTGAAGCTTTCTTT.

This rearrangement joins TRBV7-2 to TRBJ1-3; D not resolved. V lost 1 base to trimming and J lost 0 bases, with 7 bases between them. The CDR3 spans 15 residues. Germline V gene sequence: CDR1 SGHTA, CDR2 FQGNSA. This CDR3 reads CASSLVGSSGNTIYF. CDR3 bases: TGTGCCAGCAGCTTAGTGGGGAGCTCTGGAAACACCATATATTTT.

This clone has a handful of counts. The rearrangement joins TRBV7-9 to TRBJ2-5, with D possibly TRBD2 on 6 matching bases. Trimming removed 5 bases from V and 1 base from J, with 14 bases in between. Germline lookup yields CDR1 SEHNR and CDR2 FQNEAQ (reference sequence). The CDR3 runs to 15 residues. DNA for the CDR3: TGTGCCAGCAGCCCTACCCGGGGACTCCAAGAGACCCAGTACTTC. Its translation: CASSPTRGLQETQYF.

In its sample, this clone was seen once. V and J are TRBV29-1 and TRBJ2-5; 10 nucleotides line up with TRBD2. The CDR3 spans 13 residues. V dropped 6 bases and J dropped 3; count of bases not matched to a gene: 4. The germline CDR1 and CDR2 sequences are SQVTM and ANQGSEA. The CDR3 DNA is TGCAGCGTGGCCAGCGGGAGGGAAGAGACCCAGTACTTC. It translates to CSVASGREETQYF.

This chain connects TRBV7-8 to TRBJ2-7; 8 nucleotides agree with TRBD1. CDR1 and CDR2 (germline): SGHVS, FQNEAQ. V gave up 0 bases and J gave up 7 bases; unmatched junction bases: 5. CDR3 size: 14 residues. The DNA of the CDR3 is TGTGCCAGCAGCTTAGCGGACAGGGTGAGAGAGCAGTACTTC. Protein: CASSLADRVREQYF.

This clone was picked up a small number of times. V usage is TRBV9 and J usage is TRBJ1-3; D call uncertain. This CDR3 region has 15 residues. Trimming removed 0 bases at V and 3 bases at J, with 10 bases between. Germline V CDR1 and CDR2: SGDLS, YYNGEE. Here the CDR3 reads CASSVDGSVGNTIYF. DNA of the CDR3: TGTGCCAGCAGCGTAGATGGGAGCGTTGGAAACACCATATATTTT.

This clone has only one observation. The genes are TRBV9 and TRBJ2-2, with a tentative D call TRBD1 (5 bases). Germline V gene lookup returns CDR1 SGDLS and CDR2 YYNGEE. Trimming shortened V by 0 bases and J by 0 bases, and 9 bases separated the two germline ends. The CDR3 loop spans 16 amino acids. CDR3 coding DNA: TGTGCCAGCAGCGTAGGACAGTCCACGAACACCGGGGAGCTGTTTTTT. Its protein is CASSVGQSTNTGELFF.

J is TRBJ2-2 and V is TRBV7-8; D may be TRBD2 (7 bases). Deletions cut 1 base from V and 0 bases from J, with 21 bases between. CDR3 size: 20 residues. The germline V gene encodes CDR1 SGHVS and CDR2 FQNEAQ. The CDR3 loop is CASSLVVLRGLRSNTGELFF. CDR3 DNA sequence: TGTGCCAGCAGCTTAGTCGTACTCAGGGGACTAAGATCGAACACCGGGGAGCTGTTTTTT.

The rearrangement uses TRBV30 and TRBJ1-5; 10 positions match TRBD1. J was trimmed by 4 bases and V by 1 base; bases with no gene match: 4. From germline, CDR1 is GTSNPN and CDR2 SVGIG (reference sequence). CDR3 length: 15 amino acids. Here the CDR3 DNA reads TGTGCCTGGAGTGCGGGACAGGGGCTTAATCAGCCCCAGCATTTT. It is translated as CAWSAGQGLNQPQHF.

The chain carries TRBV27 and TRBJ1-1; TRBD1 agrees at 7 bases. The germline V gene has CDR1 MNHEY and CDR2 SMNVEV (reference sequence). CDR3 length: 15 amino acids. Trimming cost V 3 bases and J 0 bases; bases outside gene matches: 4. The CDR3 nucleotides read TGTGCCAGCAGTTTGTTTCAGGGGGTGAACACTGAAGCTTTCTTT. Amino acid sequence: CASSLFQGVNTEAFF.

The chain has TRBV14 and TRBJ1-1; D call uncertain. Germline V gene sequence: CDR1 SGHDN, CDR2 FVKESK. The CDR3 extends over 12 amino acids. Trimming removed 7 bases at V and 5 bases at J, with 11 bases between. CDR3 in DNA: TGTGCCAGCACCATCGGCGGAACTGAAGCTTTCTTT. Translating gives CASTIGGTEAFF.

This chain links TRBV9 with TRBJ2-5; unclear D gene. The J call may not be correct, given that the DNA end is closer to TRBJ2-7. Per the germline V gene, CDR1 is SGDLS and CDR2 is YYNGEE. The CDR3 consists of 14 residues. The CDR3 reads CASSVAPQSYEQYF. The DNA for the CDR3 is TGTGCCAGCAGCGTAGCTCCACAGTCCTACGAGCAGTACTTC.

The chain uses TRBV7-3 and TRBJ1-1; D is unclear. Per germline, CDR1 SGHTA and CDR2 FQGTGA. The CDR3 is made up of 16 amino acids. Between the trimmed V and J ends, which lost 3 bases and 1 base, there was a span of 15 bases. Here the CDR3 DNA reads TGTGCCAGCAGCTTTAGTCTCCAGACTGGGAACACTGAAGCTTTCTTT. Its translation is CASSFSLQTGNTEAFF.

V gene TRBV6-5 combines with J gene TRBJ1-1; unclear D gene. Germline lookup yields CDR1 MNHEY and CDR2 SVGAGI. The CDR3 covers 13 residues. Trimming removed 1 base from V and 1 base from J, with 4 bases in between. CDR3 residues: CASSYFQNTEAFF. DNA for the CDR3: TGTGCCAGCAGTTACTTCCAGAACACTGAAGCTTTCTTT.